One and the same sample provided the 18 T cell receptor beta chains below, sequenced in a study of T-cell memory formation after mild COVID-19. TCRdb re-called the 5' RACE reads through MiXCR, storing one row per CDR3 protein. Of around 300,000 distinct CDR3 sequences in the sample, roughly a fifth are singletons; the top ten hold around a fifth. The sequencing input was PBMCs or a T cell subset sorted from them (not recorded which). These receptor sequences come from a man aged 18 to 29 who had mild COVID-19 (a few samples of this study predate the infection). Cell type and time point are not known.

This clonotype was observed a handful of times. The V gene is TRBV7-9, the J gene TRBJ2-7; no reliable D call. Germline CDR1 reads SEHNR; CDR2 reads FQNEAQ (reference sequence). The germline V and J ends were trimmed by 0 bases and 5 bases, with 8 bases remaining between them. This CDR3 comprises 13 residues. The CDR3 here is CASSLAHYNEQYV. CDR3 bases: TGTGCCAGCAGCTTAGCTCATTACAACGAGCAGTACGTC.

This chain joins TRBV6-6 and TRBJ1-2; 7 bases fit TRBD1. The CDR3 is 16 amino acids. The J segment lost 4 bases and the V segment lost 5 bases, leaving 13 bases of the junction unmatched. CDR1 MNHNY and CDR2 SVGAGI come from the germline V gene (reference sequence). The CDR3 is CASSNRDSAFSYGYTF. DNA of the CDR3: TGTGCCAGCAGTAACCGGGACAGCGCCTTTAGCTATGGCTACACCTTC.

The chain employs TRBV5-1 and TRBJ2-7; the D gene is possibly TRBD2 (6 bases). Germline-derived CDR1 and CDR2 are SGHRS and YFSETQ. V shed 1 base and J shed 2 bases, with 13 bases lying between them. The CDR3 consists of 15 residues. The CDR3 loop is CASSLYGGETYEQYF. The DNA of the CDR3 is TGCGCCAGCAGCTTGTACGGGGGAGAGACCTACGAGCAGTACTTC.

The chain is built from TRBV2 and TRBJ2-5; no definite D call. Trimming took 8 bases from V and 4 from J, leaving 11 bases between them. Germline CDR1 and CDR2: SNHLY and FYNNEI. This CDR3 comprises 12 residues. The CDR3 coding sequence is TGTGCCAGCGCGAAAGAAAGAGAGACCCAGTACTTC. Translated: CASAKERETQYF.

The chain combines TRBV6-2 or TRBV6-3 with TRBJ2-7, with a weak D call TRBD2 (6 bases). Trimming cost V 0 bases and J 5 bases, with 17 bases left between them. The CDR3 runs to 16 residues. The germline V gene encodes CDR1 MNHEY and CDR2 SVGEGT. The CDR3 DNA reads as TGTGCCAGCAGTTACTCGATAAGGAGGGATACCCACGAGCAGTACTTC. Amino acid sequence: CASSYSIRRDTHEQYF.

The J gene is TRBJ1-5, the V gene TRBV9; D ambiguous. The V gene lost 4 bases and the J gene lost 9 bases, with 14 bases spanning the gap. The germline V gene has CDR1 SGDLS and CDR2 YYNGEE. The CDR3 length is 13 residues. CDR3 region: CASSPRLSPPQHF. The CDR3 DNA reads TGTGCCAGCAGCCCCCGTCTTTCTCCGCCCCAGCATTTT.

There are many counts of this clonotype. The chain combines TRBV20-1 with TRBJ1-1, with 7 nucleotides matching TRBD1. The germline V gene encodes CDR1 DFQATT and CDR2 SNEGSKA (reference sequence). V shed 3 bases, J shed 11 bases, and the junction held 9 bases outside the gene matches. CDR3 size: 12 residues. The CDR3 DNA follows: TGCAGTGCTAGTAGGGGGCCAGGGTCGGCTTTCTTT. This sequence encodes CSASRGPGSAFF.

The V and J genes are TRBV7-9 and TRBJ2-7, with 9 bases fitting TRBD1. Germline values: CDR1 SEHNR, CDR2 FQNEAQ (reference sequence). CDR3 length: 15 amino acids. Losses at the gene ends were 6 bases for V and 6 bases for J; bases not matched to a gene: 12. The CDR3 protein is CASSYQPGQGSEQYF. DNA of the CDR3: TGTGCCAGCAGTTACCAGCCGGGACAGGGCTCCGAGCAGTACTTC.

V usage is TRBV11-1 and J usage is TRBJ2-7, with 8 bases fitting TRBD1. Looked up from germline, CDR1 is SGHAT and CDR2 is FQDESV (reference sequence). The trim removed 3 bases at V and 7 bases at J, leaving 8 bases unmatched. The CDR3 length is 14 residues. CDR3 in DNA: TGTGCCAGCAGCTTCGGCAGGGGGCTCACGGAGCAGTACTTC. Its translation: CASSFGRGLTEQYF.

This clonotype has a count of ten or more. The chain has TRBV12-3 or TRBV12-4 and TRBJ1-3, with no clear D. The CDR3 loop spans 17 amino acids. Trimming left V 1 base short and J 0 bases short, with 13 bases between. This CDR3 is CASSLGGHLFSGNTIYF. CDR3 DNA: TGTGCCAGCAGTTTAGGGGGTCACCTGTTCTCTGGAAACACCATATATTTT.

This clonotype was seen only a few times. V and J are TRBV29-1 and TRBJ2-3; perhaps TRBD2 as D (5 bases). Trimming shortened V by 0 bases and J by 0 bases, and 10 bases separated the two germline ends. CDR1 and CDR2 from the germline V gene are SQVTM and ANQGSEA. CDR3 length equals 15 residues. The CDR3 DNA sequence: TGCAGCGTTGAAGATCACCGGGGTAGCACAGATACGCAGTATTTT. Amino acid sequence: CSVEDHRGSTDTQYF.

This clonotype was observed a handful of times. This CDR3 reads CASSVDFRPDGYTF. The CDR3 DNA sequence: TGTGCCAGCAGCGTAGACTTCAGACCCGATGGCTACACCTTC. This sequence joins TRBV9 and TRBJ1-2; D unclear. Germline lookup yields CDR1 SGDLS and CDR2 YYNGEE. Deletions cut 0 bases from V and 6 bases from J, with 12 bases between. This CDR3 is built from 14 residues.

This clonotype was counted at least ten times. The chain couples TRBV4-1 to TRBJ1-5, with D possibly TRBD1 on 5 matching bases. CDR1 is MGHRA and CDR2 is YSYEKL in the germline V gene. Between the trimmed V and J ends, which lost 2 bases and 7 bases, there was a span of 18 bases. The CDR3 is 16 residues long. CDR3 region: CASSQLWGEGGQPQHF. CDR3 nucleotides: TGCGCCAGCAGCCAACTCTGGGGGGAAGGTGGGCAGCCCCAGCATTTT.

This clonotype turned up a few times. This chain links TRBV9 with TRBJ2-3; no definite D call. The length of the CDR3 is 13 residues. V was cut by 4 bases and J by 4 bases, with 10 bases left in between. Germline V gene lookup returns CDR1 SGDLS and CDR2 YYNGEE. CDR3 in DNA: TGTGCCAGCAGCAACGGACGGGCAGATACGCAGTATTTT. It translates to CASSNGRADTQYF. Using reference TRBV9 and TRBJ2-3 for the parts outside the CDR3, the full variable domain is DSGVTQTPKHLITATGQRVTLRCSPRSGDLSVYWYQQSLDQGLQFLIQYYNGEERAKGNILERFSAQQFPDLHSELNLSSLELGDSALYFCASSNGRADTQYFGPGTRLTVL.

The chain links TRBV5-1 to TRBJ1-6, with TRBD1 matching over 9 bases. The CDR3 length is 15 residues. Trimming cost V 1 base and J 7 bases; bases outside gene matches: 3. The germline CDR1 and CDR2 sequences are SGHRS and YFSETQ. CDR3 loop: CASSLTGGGNSPLHF. CDR3 bases: TGCGCCAGCAGCTTGACAGGGGGCGGAAATTCACCCCTCCACTTT.

The chain joins TRBV5-1 to TRBJ2-1; D ambiguous. V lost 0 bases to trimming and J lost 4 bases, with 8 bases between them. CDR1 and CDR2 (germline): SGHRS, YFSETQ. The CDR3 runs to 14 residues. The DNA for the CDR3 is TGCGCCAGCAGCTTGGGTGACGGGTACAATGAGCAGTTCTTC. This gives the protein CASSLGDGYNEQFF.

Only a few counts were recorded for this clonotype. This chain connects TRBV10-3 to TRBJ2-7; 12 bases are a match to TRBD1. V shed 5 bases and J 2 bases; nucleotides not matched to a gene: 4. Germline CDR1 reads ENHRY; CDR2 reads SYGVKD. The CDR3 loop spans 15 amino acids. Written as DNA, the CDR3 is TGTGCCATCAGTCCGGGACAGGGGGCCACCTACGAGCAGTACGTC. This codes for CAISPGQGATYEQYV.

This clonotype came up a few times. The chain employs TRBV29-1 and TRBJ1-1, with a weak D call TRBD1 (6 bases). This CDR3 has 11 residues. Per germline, CDR1 SQVTM and CDR2 ANQGSEA. CDR3 in DNA: TGCAGAGCCTCGGGGGCCACTGAAGCTTTCTTT. The encoded protein is CRASGATEAFF.